These 14 T cell receptor beta chains were all obtained from the same sample, sequenced in a study of blood T cell repertoires in COVID-19. This table comes from immunoSEQ multiplex PCR, and its TCRdb copy is limited to in-frame clones, with some not included. This repertoire shows around 320,000 clones, roughly nine tenths found once; its top ten account for roughly 10%. Specimen: peripheral blood. The receptors were sampled from a woman aged 25 to 39 with COVID-19, enrolled during active disease.

The chain recombines TRBV9 with TRBJ1-1; unclear D gene. The CDR3 is 11 residues long. The V gene's germline CDR1 is SGDLS and CDR2 YYNGEE. Trimming took off 3 bases at V and 5 bases at J, with 5 bases between the two ends. CDR3 loop: CASSDMTEAFF. The CDR3 nucleotides read TGTGCCAGCAGCGACATGACTGAAGCTTTCTTT.

V gene TRBV5-6 combines with J gene TRBJ1-6, with 9 bases matching TRBD1. Looked up from germline, CDR1 is SGHDT and CDR2 is YYEEEE. V lost 2 bases and J lost 9; bases outside the gene matches: 6. This CDR3 is 15 amino acids long. The CDR3 region has the DNA TGTGCCAGCAGCTTCCGGCCGACAGGGGGTTCACCCCTCCACTTT. This codes for CASSFRPTGGSPLHF.

CDR3 coding DNA: TGTGCCAGCTCACCGCAACAACAGGATATCTATGGCTACACCTTC. Protein: CASSPQQQDIYGYTF. The rearrangement joins TRBV18 to TRBJ1-2; D possibly corresponds to TRBD1 (5 bases). This CDR3 has 15 residues. V dropped 3 bases and J dropped 4 bases, with 15 bases sitting between them. Germline V gives CDR1 KGHSH, CDR2 LQKENI.

The genes are TRBV2 and TRBJ1-1, with unresolved D. CDR3 length: 15 amino acids. The V gene lost 3 bases and the J gene lost 3 bases, with 14 bases spanning the gap. From germline, CDR1 is SNHLY and CDR2 FYNNEI. The CDR3: CASSDQGQTYTEAFF. CDR3 nucleotides: TGTGCCAGCAGTGATCAAGGTCAGACATACACTGAAGCTTTCTTT. The full variable domain, its missing parts supplied by reference TRBV2 and TRBJ1-1, is EPEVTQTPSHQVTQMGQEVILRCVPISNHLYFYWYRQILGQKVEFLVSFYNNEISEKSEIFDDQFSVERPDGSNFTLKIRSTKLEDSAMYFCASSDQGQTYTEAFFGQGTRLTVV.

This rearrangement joins TRBV11-2 to TRBJ1-6; 7 bases match TRBD1. Germline V gives CDR1 SGHAT, CDR2 FQNNGV. CDR3 length: 14 amino acids. Trimming cost V 5 bases and J 9 bases; bases outside gene matches: 7. The CDR3 DNA follows: TGTGCCAGCAGCCGGGGACAGTCGTTTTCACCCCTCCACTTT. This translates into CASSRGQSFSPLHF.

The V and J genes are TRBV6-5 and TRBJ1-2; D call uncertain. CDR3 length: 13 amino acids. Germline CDR1 MNHEY, CDR2 SVGAGI. The germline V and J ends were trimmed by 2 bases and 7 bases, with 11 bases remaining between them. CDR3 nucleotide sequence: TGTGCCAGCAGTTACGAGGCACGGGGTGGCTACACCTTC. It is translated as CASSYEARGGYTF.

The chain has TRBV6-4 and TRBJ2-2; no clear D. Trimming stripped 5 bases from V and 4 bases from J, with 14 bases between. The CDR3 has 15 residues. CDR1 and CDR2 from the germline V gene are MRHNA and SNTAGT. This CDR3 reads CASSLTVATTGELFF. CDR3 DNA sequence: TGTGCCAGCAGTTTAACCGTGGCCACCACCGGGGAGCTGTTTTTT.

This clone showed up just once. V and J are TRBV18 and TRBJ2-5; D is perhaps TRBD2 (6 bases). The germline V gene has CDR1 KGHSH and CDR2 LQKENI. This CDR3 is built from 17 residues. V lost 2 bases and J 5 bases, leaving 21 bases between the germline ends. This CDR3 reads CASSPLETAPAGETQYF. The CDR3 DNA follows: TGTGCCAGCTCACCATTGGAAACAGCTCCGGCGGGGGAGACCCAGTACTTC.

The CDR3 spells CASSYQGWLLTNEKLFF. The CDR3 DNA is TGTGCCAGCAGTTACCAGGGGTGGCTTTTAACTAATGAAAAACTGTTTTTT. The chain has TRBV6-4 and TRBJ1-4; possible D gene TRBD1, 6 bases. Deletions cut 5 bases from V and 1 base from J, with 17 bases between. Germline V gene data show CDR1 as MRHNA and CDR2 as SNTAGT. The CDR3 loop spans 17 amino acids.

CDR3 DNA: TGCGCCAGCAGCCGAAGGACTAGCGGGGAATCCAATGAGCAGTTCTTC. Encoded protein: CASSRRTSGESNEQFF. The chain is built from TRBV5-1 and TRBJ2-1; TRBD2 aligns across 12 bases. Looked up from germline, CDR1 is SGHRS and CDR2 is YFSETQ. V was pared by 4 bases and J by 6 bases, with 8 bases of the junction left unmatched. This CDR3 spans 16 amino acids.

The chain uses TRBV5-5 and TRBJ2-5; D possibly corresponds to TRBD2 (6 bases). CDR1 is SGHKS, CDR2 YYEKEE, per germline (reference sequence). The germline V and J ends were trimmed by 4 bases and 2 bases, with 12 bases remaining between them. This CDR3 spans 14 amino acids. The CDR3 DNA sequence: TGTGCCAGCAGCCCTGGGGGGATTCAAGAGACCCAGTACTTC. Residues: CASSPGGIQETQYF.

The chain links TRBV10-3 to TRBJ1-4; D perhaps matches TRBD1 (6 bases). In germline, CDR1 is ENHRY, CDR2 SYGVKD. This CDR3 region has 13 residues. Trimming cost V 6 bases and J 5 bases, with 10 bases left between them. The CDR3 reads CAIRTGTNEKLFF. The CDR3 nucleotides are TGTGCCATCAGAACCGGGACAAATGAAAAACTGTTTTTT.

The V and J genes are TRBV6-6 and TRBJ1-1, with D unresolved. Germline V gives CDR1 MNHNY, CDR2 SVGAGI (reference sequence). The CDR3 is 13 amino acids. The V and J ends lost 7 bases and 0 bases respectively, with 9 bases between them. This CDR3 reads CASKGLVNTEAFF. As DNA, the CDR3 is TGTGCCAGCAAAGGCCTAGTGAACACTGAAGCTTTCTTT.

This clone appeared a few times. CDR3: CASSSVLLGGEQYF. CDR3 nucleotides: TGTGCCAGCAGCTCAGTCCTATTAGGGGGCGAGCAGTACTTC. The chain employs TRBV7-8 and TRBJ2-7, with D possibly TRBD1 on 6 matching bases. The CDR3 covers 14 residues. V lost 4 bases, J lost 6 bases, and 16 bases lay in between. Germline lookup yields CDR1 SGHVS and CDR2 FQNEAQ.